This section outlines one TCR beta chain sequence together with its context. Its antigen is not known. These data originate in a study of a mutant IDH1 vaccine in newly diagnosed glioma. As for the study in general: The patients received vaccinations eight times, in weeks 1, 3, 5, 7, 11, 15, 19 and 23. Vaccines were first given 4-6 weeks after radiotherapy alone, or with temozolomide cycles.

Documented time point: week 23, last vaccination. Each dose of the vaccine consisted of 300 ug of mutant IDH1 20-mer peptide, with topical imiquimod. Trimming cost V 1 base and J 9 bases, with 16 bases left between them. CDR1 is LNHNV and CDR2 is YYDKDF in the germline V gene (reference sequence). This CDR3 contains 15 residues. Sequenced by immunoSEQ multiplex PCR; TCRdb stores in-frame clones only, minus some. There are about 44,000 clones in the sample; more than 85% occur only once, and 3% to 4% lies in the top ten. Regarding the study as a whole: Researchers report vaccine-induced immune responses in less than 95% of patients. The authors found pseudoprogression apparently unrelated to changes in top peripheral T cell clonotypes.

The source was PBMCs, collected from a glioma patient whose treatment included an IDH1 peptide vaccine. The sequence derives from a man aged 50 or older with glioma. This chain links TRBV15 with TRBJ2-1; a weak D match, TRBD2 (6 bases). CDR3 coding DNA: TGTGCCACCAGCAGAGGGAAAACTAGCAACGGTGAGCAGTTCTTC. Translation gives CATSRGKTSNGEQFF.